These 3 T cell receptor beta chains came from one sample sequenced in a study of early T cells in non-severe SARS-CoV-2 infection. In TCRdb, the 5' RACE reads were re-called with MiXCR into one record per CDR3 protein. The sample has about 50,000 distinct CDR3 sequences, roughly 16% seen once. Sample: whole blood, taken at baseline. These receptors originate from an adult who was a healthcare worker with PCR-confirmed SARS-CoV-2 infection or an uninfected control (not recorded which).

Written as DNA, the CDR3 is TGTGCCAGCAGATCACAGGGGAATCAGCCCCAGCATTTT. Translating gives CASRSQGNQPQHF. The chain has TRBV2 and TRBJ1-5, with 7 nucleotides matching TRBD1. CDR3 length equals 13 residues. CDR1 is SNHLY and CDR2 is FYNNEI in the germline V gene. With 6 bases clipped from V and 4 bases from J, the junction kept 3 bases outside the gene matches.

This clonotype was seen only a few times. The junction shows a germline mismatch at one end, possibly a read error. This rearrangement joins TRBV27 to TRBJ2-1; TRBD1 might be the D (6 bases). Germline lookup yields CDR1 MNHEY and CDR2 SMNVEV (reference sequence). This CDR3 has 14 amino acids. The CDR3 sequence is CASRNRDLYNEQFF. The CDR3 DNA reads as TGCGCCAGCAGAAACAGGGACCTTTACAATGAGCAGTTCTTC.

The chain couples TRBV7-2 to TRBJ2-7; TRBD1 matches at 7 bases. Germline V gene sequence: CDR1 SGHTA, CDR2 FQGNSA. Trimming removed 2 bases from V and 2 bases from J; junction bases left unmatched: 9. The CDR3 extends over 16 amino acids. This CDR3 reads CASSLFFGQEAYEQYF. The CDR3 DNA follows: TGTGCCAGCAGCTTATTTTTCGGACAGGAGGCCTACGAGCAGTACTTC.